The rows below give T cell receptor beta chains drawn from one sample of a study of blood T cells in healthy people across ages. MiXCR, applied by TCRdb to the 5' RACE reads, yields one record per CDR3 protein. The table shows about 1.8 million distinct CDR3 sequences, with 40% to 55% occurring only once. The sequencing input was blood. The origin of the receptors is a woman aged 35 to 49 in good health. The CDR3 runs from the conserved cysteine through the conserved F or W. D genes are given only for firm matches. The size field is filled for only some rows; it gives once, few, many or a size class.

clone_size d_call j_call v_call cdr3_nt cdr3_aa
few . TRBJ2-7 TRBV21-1 TGTGCCAGCAGCATCATCGACTTAGCGGGGGCCTACTCCTACGAGCAGTACTTC CASSIIDLAGAYSYEQYF
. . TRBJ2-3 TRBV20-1 TGCAGTGCTAGAGACAAGCGGGCGGGGGCCCGGGCAGATACGCAGTATTTT CSARDKRAGARADTQYF
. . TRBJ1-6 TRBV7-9 TGTGCCAGCAGCCCTAGAGGACAACGGTCTAATTCACCCCTCCACTTT CASSPRGQRSNSPLHF
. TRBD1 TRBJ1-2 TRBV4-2 TGTGCCAGCAGACGTGACAGGGAATTAAACAACTATGGCTACACCTTC CASRRDRELNNYGYTF
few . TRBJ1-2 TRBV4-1 TGCGCCAGCAGCCAAGTTCTCGGGACTTCTAACTATGGCTACACCTTC CASSQVLGTSNYGYTF
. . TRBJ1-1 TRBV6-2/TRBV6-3 TGTGCCAGCGTTAGGGAATTAATGAACACTGAAGCTTTCTTT CASVRELMNTEAFF
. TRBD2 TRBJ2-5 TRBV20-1 TGCAGTGCTTCAGGGACTAATTGGGGGACCCAGTACTTC CSASGTNWGTQYF
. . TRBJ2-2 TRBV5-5 TGTGCCAGCAGCTTGGAGACAGCCATCACCGGGGAGCTGTTTTTT CASSLETAITGELFF
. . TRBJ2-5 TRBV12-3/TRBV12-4 TGTGCCAGCAGTTTTTTGGGGTCGGTTGAGACCCAGTACTTC CASSFLGSVETQYF
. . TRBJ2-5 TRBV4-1 TGCGCCAGCAGCCAAGATCGAACGGGAGCCCGGAGCTCCTACAATGAGCAGTACTTC CASSQDRTGARSSYNEQYF
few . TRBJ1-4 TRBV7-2 TGTGCCAGCAGCTTAGCGAGGGAGTATGGTGAAAAACTGTTTTTT CASSLAREYGEKLFF
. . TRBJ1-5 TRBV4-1 TGCGCCAGCAGCCACGGGTCAGGGGAAGGGAATCAGCCCCAGCATTTT CASSHGSGEGNQPQHF
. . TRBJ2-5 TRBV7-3 TGTGCCAGCAGCTTAAGAATCCAGTACTTC CASSLRIQYF
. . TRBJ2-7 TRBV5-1 TGCGCCAGCAGCTTGGCCTTGAGCGGTGGCAGAGCCTACGAGCAGTACTTC CASSLALSGGRAYEQYF
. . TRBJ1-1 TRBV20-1 TGCAGCGTAGTAGGGGCGGGCTGGAACACTGAAGCTTTCTTT CSVVGAGWNTEAFF
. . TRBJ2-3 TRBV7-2 TGTGCCAGCAGCTTAGTCGGACAAAAGTTGACAGATACGCAGTATTTT CASSLVGQKLTDTQYF
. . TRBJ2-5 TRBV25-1 TGTGCCAGCAGTGAAGGGGCAGCCAACCCTCTCCAAGAGACCCAGTACTTC CASSEGAANPLQETQYF
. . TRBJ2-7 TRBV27 TGTGCCAGCAGTCCCACAACCCCGGGGGGACACTACGAGCAGTACTTC CASSPTTPGGHYEQYF
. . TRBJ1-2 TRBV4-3 TGCGCCAGCAGCCAAGATAGAAGGGGGTGGACGGGCTACACCTTC CASSQDRRGWTGYTF
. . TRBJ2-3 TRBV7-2 TGTGCCAGCAGCTTAGTGACTAGTTCGGCAGATACGCAGTATTTT CASSLVTSSADTQYF
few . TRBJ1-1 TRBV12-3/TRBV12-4 TGTGCCAGCAGTTTACCTCCCACTGAAGCTTTCTTT CASSLPPTEAFF
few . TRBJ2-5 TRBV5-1 TGCGCCAGCAGCCCCGGCGGGGCGATGTACCAAGAGACCCAGTACTTC CASSPGGAMYQETQYF
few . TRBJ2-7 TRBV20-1 TGCAGTGCTAGGCCCGGGACATTCCGGGGCGAGCAGTACTTC CSARPGTFRGEQYF
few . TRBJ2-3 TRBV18 TGTGCCAGCTCAGCGGCTACAAGGGGGGGAACCCACACAGATACGCAGTATTTT CASSAATRGGTHTDTQYF
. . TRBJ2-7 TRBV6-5 TGTGCCAGCAGTTACGCGAATGGGGCAGGGGACGAGCAGTACTTC CASSYANGAGDEQYF
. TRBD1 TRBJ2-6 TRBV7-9 TGTGCCAGCAGCTTACCGACAGGGCTTGGGGCCAACGTCCTGACTTTC CASSLPTGLGANVLTF
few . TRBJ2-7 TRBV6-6 TGTGCCAGCAGTTACCCAGGGGAGAGCGAGCAGTACTTC CASSYPGESEQYF
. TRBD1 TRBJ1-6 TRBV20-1 TGCAGTGCTAGGTGGGGACAGGCCAAATCACCCCTCCACTTT CSARWGQAKSPLHF
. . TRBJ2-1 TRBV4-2 TGTGCCAGCAGCCTAGCTCCGACAACGGACTCCTACAATGAGCAGTTCTTC CASSLAPTTDSYNEQFF
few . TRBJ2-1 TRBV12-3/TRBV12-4 TGTGCCAGCAGCCCTCCATATGGCAATGAGCAGTTCTTC CASSPPYGNEQFF
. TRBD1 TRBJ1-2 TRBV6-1 TGTGCCAGCAGTGACTGGGGACAGGGTTATGGCTACACCTTC CASSDWGQGYGYTF
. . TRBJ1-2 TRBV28 TGTGCCAGCAGTTTGTTCCAGGGAGGGCTCAACTATGGCTACACCTTC CASSLFQGGLNYGYTF
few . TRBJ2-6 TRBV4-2 TGTGCCAGCAGCCAAGGCCAAGAGGGGGCCAACGTCCTGACTTTC CASSQGQEGANVLTF
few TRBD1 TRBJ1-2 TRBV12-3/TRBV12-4 TGTGCCAGCAACAAGGGGGCGGCTGGCTACACCTTC CASNKGAAGYTF
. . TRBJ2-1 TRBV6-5 TGTGCCAGCAGTTACTCGGGGACCATTAATGAGCAGTTCTTC CASSYSGTINEQFF
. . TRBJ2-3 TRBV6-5 TGTGCCAGCAGTTACGCAGGGAATACGCAGTATTTT CASSYAGNTQYF
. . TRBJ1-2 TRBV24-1 TGTGCCACCAGTGATTTAGTAGGGGACCTCCGAGGCTACACCTTC CATSDLVGDLRGYTF
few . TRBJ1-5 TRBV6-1 TGTGCCAGCAGTCCCTTTGTGGTGCAGCCCCAGCATTTT CASSPFVVQPQHF
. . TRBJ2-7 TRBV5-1 TGCGCCAGCAGCTACACCGGGACGGCAGACGAGCAGTACTTC CASSYTGTADEQYF
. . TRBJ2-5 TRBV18 TGTGCCAGCTCACCGGGGACTTATTCAGAAGAGACCCAGTACTTC CASSPGTYSEETQYF
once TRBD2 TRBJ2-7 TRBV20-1 TGCAGTGCCCCGCTAGCGGGGAACTACGAGCAGTACTTC CSAPLAGNYEQYF
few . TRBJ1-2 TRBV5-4 TGTGCCAGCAGCTCGGAGGCGAGCGTCGTCTATGGCTACACCTTC CASSSEASVVYGYTF
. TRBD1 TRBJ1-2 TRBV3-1 TGTGCCAGCAGCCAACACACTAGGGACAGGGATAACTATGGCTACACCTTC CASSQHTRDRDNYGYTF
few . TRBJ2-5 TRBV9 TGTGCCAGCAGCGTGGGGAACCGGGTGACCCAGTACTTC CASSVGNRVTQYF